These T cell receptor beta chains were read from a single sample in a study of identical twins. From the 5' RACE reads, TCRdb called clonotypes with MiXCR, one entry per CDR3 protein. The table has 200,000 to 250,000 distinct CDR3 sequences, 6% to 8.5% seen once. This same sample was also taken into another study, of yellow fever vaccine responses in identical twins.

Sequencing was done on a sample of CD8+ T cells sorted from blood. The source is a woman aged 18 to 35 in good health. Each CDR3 is given with its conserved first and last residue. The D gene is left open where the match is weak. Size tells how often a clone was seen (once, few, many) or the class of an expanded clone, and some rows leave it out.

D gene	CDR3 length	V gene	clone size	J gene	CDR3 DNA	CDR3 protein
-	12	TRBV27	-	TRBJ2-1	TGTGCCAGCAGTAAAGAGAGGGGTAAGCAGTTCTTC	CASSKERGKQFF
TRBD2	13	TRBV2	many	TRBJ2-7	TGTGCCAGCACCGGACTAGCGGGCTACGAGCAGTACTTC	CASTGLAGYEQYF
-	15	TRBV12-3/TRBV12-4	many	TRBJ2-3	TGTGCCAGCAGTTTTGAGACGGGGGGCACAGATACGCAGTATTTT	CASSFETGGTDTQYF
-	14	TRBV6-5	many	TRBJ2-4	TGTGCCAGCAGTTACTCTCCCTCTAAGGACATTCAGTACTTC	CASSYSPSKDIQYF
-	13	TRBV7-9	-	TRBJ2-7	TGTGCCAGCAGGGGGGACCGAACCTACGAGCAGTACTTC	CASRGDRTYEQYF
-	14	TRBV5-5	-	TRBJ2-2	TGTGCCAGCAGCTTTGCCCAGAACACCGGGGAGCTGTTTTTT	CASSFAQNTGELFF
-	14	TRBV29-1	many	TRBJ2-1	TGCAGCGTTGCTGGAACAGATCGATACAATGAGCAGTTCTTC	CSVAGTDRYNEQFF
-	12	TRBV12-3/TRBV12-4	-	TRBJ2-7	TGTGCCAGCAGTTTACCTGGGCGTCCGCAGTACTTC	CASSLPGRPQYF
-	15	TRBV24-1	-	TRBJ2-3	TGTGCCACCAGTGTTCCGGGGGTGAGCACAGATACGCAGTATTTT	CATSVPGVSTDTQYF
TRBD1	15	TRBV15	-	TRBJ1-1	TGTGCCACCAGCAGAGAGGCTGGACAGGCACGAGGGGCTTTCTTT	CATSREAGQARGAFF
-	12	TRBV20-1	many	TRBJ1-1	TGCAGTGCTAGCGTGGGGGCCACTGAAGCTTTCTTT	CSASVGATEAFF
TRBD2	15	TRBV7-2	few	TRBJ2-1	TGTGCCAGCGCTGGCGGGGTAGCGGGGTACAATGAGCAGTTCTTC	CASAGGVAGYNEQFF
-	13	TRBV6-1	-	TRBJ1-1	TGTGCCATTTCTCGGGCGGCGAACACTGAAGCTTTCTTT	CAISRAANTEAFF
-	15	TRBV27	few	TRBJ2-3	TGTGCCAGCAGTTTAAATCAGGGGGGCGCAGATACGCAGTATTTT	CASSLNQGGADTQYF
-	14	TRBV24-1	many	TRBJ2-3	TGTGCCACCAGTGATTTTGGCGGCACAGATACGCAGTATTTT	CATSDFGGTDTQYF
-	15	TRBV20-1	many	TRBJ2-3	TGCAGTGCTAGAGATGGCGGAGGCGGAACAGATACGCAGTATTTT	CSARDGGGGTDTQYF
-	13	TRBV12-3/TRBV12-4	many	TRBJ2-1	TGTGCCAGCAGTTTAGTCTTATACAATGAGCAGTTCTTC	CASSLVLYNEQFF
-	14	TRBV20-1	-	TRBJ1-1	TGCAGTGCCACAACCCCGGACAGATACACTGAAGCTTTCTTT	CSATTPDRYTEAFF
-	17	TRBV20-1	many	TRBJ2-1	TGCAGTGCAGATGGTCCAGCGGCCCGTGGGTCCTACAATGAGCAGTTCTTC	CSADGPAARGSYNEQFF
-	16	TRBV28	many	TRBJ2-5	TGTGCCACCAAGGGTGTCAGGGGCAGTTTTGGAGAGACCCAGTACTTC	CATKGVRGSFGETQYF
-	13	TRBV24-1	few	TRBJ2-1	TGTGCCACCGCACGTTTAGAGGGAAATGAGCAGTTCTTC	CATARLEGNEQFF
-	15	TRBV5-4	few	TRBJ2-3	TGTGCCAGCAGCTCGCAGGGTGCCCGCACAGATACGCAGTATTTT	CASSSQGARTDTQYF
-	12	TRBV13	-	TRBJ2-3	TGTGCCAGCAGCCTTCTGTGGGATACGCAGTATTTT	CASSLLWDTQYF
TRBD2	15	TRBV6-1	few	TRBJ2-1	TGTGCCAGCAGACAACTAGCGGGGGGGTACAATGAGCAGTTCTTC	CASRQLAGGYNEQFF
-	15	TRBV20-1	few	TRBJ1-6	TGCAGTGCTAAACCGGTACAGGGAGAAAATTCACCCCTCCACTTT	CSAKPVQGENSPLHF
TRBD1	15	TRBV14	many	TRBJ2-7	TGTGCCAGCAGCCATCCGGGACAGAGCTCCTACGAGCAGTACTTC	CASSHPGQSSYEQYF
TRBD1	16	TRBV12-3/TRBV12-4	many	TRBJ2-3	TGTGCCAGCAGTTTCAGCCCGGGACAGGGACCAGATACGCAGTATTTT	CASSFSPGQGPDTQYF
-	18	TRBV27	-	TRBJ2-2	TGTGCCAGCAGTTTATCGCCCTCTGAGACGGCGAACACCGGGGAGCTGTTTTTT	CASSLSPSETANTGELFF
-	13	TRBV6-1	few	TRBJ2-5	TGTGCCAGCAGTGAGGGGGGCGGACAGTCCCAGTACTTC	CASSEGGGQSQYF
TRBD1	14	TRBV29-1	many	TRBJ1-2	TGCAGCGTACCCGGGACAGGGGTGGTGGATGGCTACACCTTC	CSVPGTGVVDGYTF
-	14	TRBV28	-	TRBJ2-5	TGTGCCAGCAGTTTATCGGGGGGCCGGGAGACCCAGTACTTC	CASSLSGGRETQYF
-	15	TRBV18	-	TRBJ2-2	TGTGCCAGCTCACCCGTCGTGGCTAACACCGGGGAGCTGTTTTTT	CASSPVVANTGELFF
-	15	TRBV7-9	many	TRBJ2-3	TGTGCCAGCAGCTTAGTTCTTGATAGCACAGATACGCAGTATTTT	CASSLVLDSTDTQYF
-	15	TRBV6-1	few	TRBJ1-1	TGTGCCAGCCGTCAACTACCCTTGTTCGGCACTGAAGCTTTCTTT	CASRQLPLFGTEAFF
-	14	TRBV20-1	many	TRBJ2-7	TGCAGTGCTTCCAGGGACTTGGGGGGCTACGAGCAGTACTTC	CSASRDLGGYEQYF
-	12	TRBV7-2	-	TRBJ2-1	TGTGCCAGCAGCCTAACTACCAATGAGCAGTTCTTC	CASSLTTNEQFF
TRBD2	18	TRBV5-1	few	TRBJ2-1	TGCGCCAGCAGCTTCCGACTAGCGGGTACTAGCTCCTACAATGAGCAGTTCTTC	CASSFRLAGTSSYNEQFF
TRBD1	13	TRBV29-1	few	TRBJ2-7	TGCAGCGCCGGGTGGACAGGCGATTACGAGCAGTACTTC	CSAGWTGDYEQYF
-	11	TRBV20-1	-	TRBJ2-3	TGCAGTGCCACGAAAGCAGATACGCAGTATTTT	CSATKADTQYF
-	14	TRBV4-1	many	TRBJ1-3	TGCGCCAGCAGCCAAGACAGGGTTGGAAACACCATATATTTT	CASSQDRVGNTIYF
-	15	TRBV28	-	TRBJ2-7	TGTGCCAGCAGACCCCCTTGGGACATAAACTACGAGCAGTACTTC	CASRPPWDINYEQYF
TRBD1	15	TRBV7-9	-	TRBJ1-1	TGTGCCAGCAGCGATGGACAGGGGTGGAACACTGAAGCTTTCTTT	CASSDGQGWNTEAFF
TRBD1	17	TRBV4-2	-	TRBJ2-1	TGTGCCAGCAGCCAAGATGAGACAGGGTTGAGCTACAATGAGCAGTTCTTC	CASSQDETGLSYNEQFF
-	12	TRBV11-1	-	TRBJ2-1	TGTGCCAGCAGCCTACGACTCGATGAGCAGTTCTTC	CASSLRLDEQFF